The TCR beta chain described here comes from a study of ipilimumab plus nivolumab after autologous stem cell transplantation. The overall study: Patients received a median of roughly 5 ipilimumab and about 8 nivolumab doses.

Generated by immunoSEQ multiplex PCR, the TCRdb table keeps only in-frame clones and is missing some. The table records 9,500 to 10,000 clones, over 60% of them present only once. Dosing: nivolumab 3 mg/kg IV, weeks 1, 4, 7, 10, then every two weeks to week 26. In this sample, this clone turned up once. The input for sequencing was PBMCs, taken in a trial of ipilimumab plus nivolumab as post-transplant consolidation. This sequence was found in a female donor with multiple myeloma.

Here the CDR3 DNA reads TGTGCCAGCAGCGTCAGGACTAGCGGAGAGACCCAGTACTTC. It encodes CASSVRTSGETQYF. The gene calls are TRBV9 and TRBJ2-5; 10 nucleotides match TRBD2. The CDR3 consists of 14 residues. After removal of 2 bases from V and 4 bases from J, the junction contained 2 bases not matched to a gene. Germline loops: CDR1 SGDLS, CDR2 YYNGEE.